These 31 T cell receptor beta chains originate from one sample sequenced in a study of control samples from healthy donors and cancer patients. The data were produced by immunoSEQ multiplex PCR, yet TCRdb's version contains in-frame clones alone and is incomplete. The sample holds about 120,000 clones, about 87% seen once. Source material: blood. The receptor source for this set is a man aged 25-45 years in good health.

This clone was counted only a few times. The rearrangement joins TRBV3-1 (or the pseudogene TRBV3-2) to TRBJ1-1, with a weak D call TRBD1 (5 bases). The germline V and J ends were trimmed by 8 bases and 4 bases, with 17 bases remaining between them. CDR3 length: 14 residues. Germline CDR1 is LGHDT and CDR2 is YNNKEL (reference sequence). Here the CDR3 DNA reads TGTGCCAGCTCCACCCGGGGGGAGAGCACTGAAGCTTTCTTT. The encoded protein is CASSTRGESTEAFF.

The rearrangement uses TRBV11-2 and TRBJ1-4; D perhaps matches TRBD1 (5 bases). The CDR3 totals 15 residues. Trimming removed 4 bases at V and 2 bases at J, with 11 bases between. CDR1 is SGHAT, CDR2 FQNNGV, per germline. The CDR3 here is CASSSGTVTNEKLFF. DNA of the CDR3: TGTGCCAGCAGCTCCGGGACCGTGACTAATGAAAAACTGTTTTTT.

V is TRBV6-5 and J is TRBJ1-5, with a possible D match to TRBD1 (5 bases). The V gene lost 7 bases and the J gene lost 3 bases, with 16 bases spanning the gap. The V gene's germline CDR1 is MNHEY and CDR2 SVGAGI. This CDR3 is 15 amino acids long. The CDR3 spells CASKVGRQPNQPQHF. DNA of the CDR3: TGTGCCAGCAAGGTCGGCCGACAGCCCAATCAGCCCCAGCATTTT.

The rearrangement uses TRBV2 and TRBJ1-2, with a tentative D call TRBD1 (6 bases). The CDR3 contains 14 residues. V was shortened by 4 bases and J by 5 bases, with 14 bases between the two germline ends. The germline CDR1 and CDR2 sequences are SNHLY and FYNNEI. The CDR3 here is CASSATGLNYGYTF. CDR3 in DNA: TGTGCCAGCAGTGCAACAGGGCTCAATTATGGCTACACCTTC. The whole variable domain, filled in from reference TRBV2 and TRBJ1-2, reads EPEVTQTPSHQVTQMGQEVILRCVPISNHLYFYWYRQILGQKVEFLVSFYNNEISEKSEIFDDQFSVERPDGSNFTLKIRSTKLEDSAMYFCASSATGLNYGYTFGSGTRLTVV.

The CDR3 DNA reads TGTGCCAGTCGCGCAGCTAGCACAGATACGCAGTATTTT. It specifies CASRAASTDTQYF. The chain links TRBV19 to TRBJ2-3, with D hard to call. Trimming stripped 8 bases from V and 0 bases from J, with 9 bases between. Germline V gene lookup returns CDR1 LNHDA and CDR2 SQIVND (reference sequence). This CDR3 has 13 amino acids.

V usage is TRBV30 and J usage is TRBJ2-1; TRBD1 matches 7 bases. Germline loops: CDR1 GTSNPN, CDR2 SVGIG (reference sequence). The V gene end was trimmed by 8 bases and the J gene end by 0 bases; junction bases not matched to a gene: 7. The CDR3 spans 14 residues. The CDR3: CASSTGSSYNEQFF. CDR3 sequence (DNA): TGTGCCAGTTCGACAGGGAGCTCCTACAATGAGCAGTTCTTC.

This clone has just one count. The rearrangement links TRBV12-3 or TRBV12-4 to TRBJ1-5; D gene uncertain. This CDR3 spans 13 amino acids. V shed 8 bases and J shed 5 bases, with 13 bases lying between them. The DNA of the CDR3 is TGTGCCAGCTCATGGATGGAGGATCAGCCCCAGCATTTT. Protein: CASSWMEDQPQHF.

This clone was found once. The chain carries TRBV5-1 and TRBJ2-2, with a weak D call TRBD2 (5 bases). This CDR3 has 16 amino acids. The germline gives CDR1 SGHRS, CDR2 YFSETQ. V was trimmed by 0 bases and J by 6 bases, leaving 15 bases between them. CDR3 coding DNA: TGCGCCAGCAGCTTGGGCCGGGGTGCAAGACCCGGGGAGCTGTTTTTT. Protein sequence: CASSLGRGARPGELFF.

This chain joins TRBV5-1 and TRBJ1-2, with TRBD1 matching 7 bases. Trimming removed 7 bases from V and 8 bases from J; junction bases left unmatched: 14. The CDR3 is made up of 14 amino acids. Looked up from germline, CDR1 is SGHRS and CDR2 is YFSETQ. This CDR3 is CASAKGQRSGGYTF. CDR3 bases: TGCGCCAGCGCAAAGGGACAGCGAAGCGGCGGCTACACCTTC.

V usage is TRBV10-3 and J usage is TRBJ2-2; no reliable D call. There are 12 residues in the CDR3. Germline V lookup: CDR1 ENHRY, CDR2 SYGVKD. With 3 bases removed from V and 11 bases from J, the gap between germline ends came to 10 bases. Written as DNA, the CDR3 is TGTGCCATCAGTGATAACGGGTTAGAGCTGTTTTTT. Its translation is CAISDNGLELFF.

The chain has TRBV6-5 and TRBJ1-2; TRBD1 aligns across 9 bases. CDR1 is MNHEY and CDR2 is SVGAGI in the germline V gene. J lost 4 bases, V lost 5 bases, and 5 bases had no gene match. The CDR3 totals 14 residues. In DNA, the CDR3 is TGTGCCAGCAGTCAGGGACAGGGCCCCTATGGCTACACCTTC. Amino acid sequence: CASSQGQGPYGYTF.

The CDR3 is CASSLIQRSYNEQFF. CDR3 nucleotide sequence: TGTGCCAGCAGCTTAATCCAGCGCTCCTACAATGAGCAGTTCTTC. The chain recombines TRBV11-3 with TRBJ2-1; D remains ambiguous. The CDR3 length is 15 residues. The germline V gene encodes CDR1 SGHNT and CDR2 YENEEA. Between the trimmed V and J ends, which lost 2 bases and 0 bases, there was a span of 8 bases.

CDR3 region: CASSLKETTGEQYF. Written as DNA, the CDR3 is TGCGCCAGCAGCTTAAAGGAGACTACAGGCGAGCAGTACTTC. V gene TRBV5-1 combines with J gene TRBJ2-7; D is tentatively TRBD1 or TRBD2 (5 bases each). This CDR3 is 14 amino acids long. V was cut by 2 bases and J by 6 bases, with 15 bases left in between. The germline CDR1 and CDR2 sequences are SGHRS and YFSETQ.

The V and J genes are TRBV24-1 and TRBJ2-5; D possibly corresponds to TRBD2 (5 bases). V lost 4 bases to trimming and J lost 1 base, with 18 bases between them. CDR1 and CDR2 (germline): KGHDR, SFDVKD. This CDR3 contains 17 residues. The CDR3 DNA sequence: TGTGCCACCAGTGACCGTACCCGTCGGGGAGTCCAAGAGACCCAGTACTTC. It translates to CATSDRTRRGVQETQYF.

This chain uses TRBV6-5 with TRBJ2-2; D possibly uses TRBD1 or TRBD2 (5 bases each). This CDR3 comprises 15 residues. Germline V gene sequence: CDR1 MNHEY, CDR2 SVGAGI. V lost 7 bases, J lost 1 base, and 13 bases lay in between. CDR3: CASIRGVGNTGELFF. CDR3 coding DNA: TGTGCCAGCATCCGAGGGGTGGGGAACACCGGGGAGCTGTTTTTT.

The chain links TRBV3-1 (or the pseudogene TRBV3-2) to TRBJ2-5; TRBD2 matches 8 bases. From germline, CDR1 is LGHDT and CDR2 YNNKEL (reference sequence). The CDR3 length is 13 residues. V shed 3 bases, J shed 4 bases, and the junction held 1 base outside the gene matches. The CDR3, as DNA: TGTGCCAGCAGCCACCGGGGGGGAGAGACCCAGTACTTC. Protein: CASSHRGGETQYF.

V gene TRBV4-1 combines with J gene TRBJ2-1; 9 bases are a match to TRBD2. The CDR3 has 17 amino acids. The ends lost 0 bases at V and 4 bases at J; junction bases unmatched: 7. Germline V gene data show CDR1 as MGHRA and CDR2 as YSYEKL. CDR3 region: CASSQEPAGGQYNEQFF. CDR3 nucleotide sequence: TGCGCCAGCAGCCAAGAGCCGGCGGGGGGGCAGTACAATGAGCAGTTCTTC.

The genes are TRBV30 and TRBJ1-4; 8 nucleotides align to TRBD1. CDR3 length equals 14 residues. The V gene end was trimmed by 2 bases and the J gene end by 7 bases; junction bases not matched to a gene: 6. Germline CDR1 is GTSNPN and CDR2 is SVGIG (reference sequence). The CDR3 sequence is CAWSPTGGSEKLFF. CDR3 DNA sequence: TGTGCCTGGAGTCCCACAGGGGGATCTGAAAAACTGTTTTTT.

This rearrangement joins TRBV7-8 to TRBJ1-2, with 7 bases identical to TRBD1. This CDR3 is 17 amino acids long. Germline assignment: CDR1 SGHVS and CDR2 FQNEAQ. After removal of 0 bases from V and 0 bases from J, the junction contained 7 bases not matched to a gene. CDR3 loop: CASSLALMTGPNYGYTF. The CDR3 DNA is TGTGCCAGCAGCTTAGCGCTGATGACAGGGCCTAACTATGGCTACACCTTC.

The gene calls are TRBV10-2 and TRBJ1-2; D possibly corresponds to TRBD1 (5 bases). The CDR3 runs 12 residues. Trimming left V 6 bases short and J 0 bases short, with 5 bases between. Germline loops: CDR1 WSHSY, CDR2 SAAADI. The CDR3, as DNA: TGCGCCAGCAGGGACACTAACTATGGCTACACCTTC. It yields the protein CASRDTNYGYTF.

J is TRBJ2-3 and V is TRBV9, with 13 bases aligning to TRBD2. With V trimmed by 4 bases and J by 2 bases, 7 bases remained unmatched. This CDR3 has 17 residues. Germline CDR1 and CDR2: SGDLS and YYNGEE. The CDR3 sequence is CASSFRLAGGLTDTQYF. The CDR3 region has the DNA TGTGCCAGCAGCTTTAGACTAGCGGGGGGTCTCACAGATACGCAGTATTTT.

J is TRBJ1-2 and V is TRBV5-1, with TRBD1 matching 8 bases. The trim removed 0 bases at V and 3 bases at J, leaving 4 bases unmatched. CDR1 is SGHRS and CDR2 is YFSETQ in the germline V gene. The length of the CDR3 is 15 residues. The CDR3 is CASSLEGQGYYGYTF. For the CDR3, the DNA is TGCGCCAGCAGCTTGGAAGGACAGGGATACTATGGCTACACCTTC.

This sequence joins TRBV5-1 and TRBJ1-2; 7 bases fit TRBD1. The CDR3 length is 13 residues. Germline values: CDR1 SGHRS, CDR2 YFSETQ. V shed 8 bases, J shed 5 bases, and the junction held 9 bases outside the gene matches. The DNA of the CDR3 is TGCGCCAGTGGACAGGAAAGCCCATATGGCTACACCTTC. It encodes CASGQESPYGYTF.

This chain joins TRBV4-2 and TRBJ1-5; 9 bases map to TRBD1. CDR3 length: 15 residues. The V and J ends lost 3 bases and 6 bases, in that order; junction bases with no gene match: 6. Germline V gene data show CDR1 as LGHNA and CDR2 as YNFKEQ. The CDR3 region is CASSQGQGIAQPQHF. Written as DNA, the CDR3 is TGTGCCAGCAGCCAGGGACAGGGAATAGCTCAGCCCCAGCATTTT.

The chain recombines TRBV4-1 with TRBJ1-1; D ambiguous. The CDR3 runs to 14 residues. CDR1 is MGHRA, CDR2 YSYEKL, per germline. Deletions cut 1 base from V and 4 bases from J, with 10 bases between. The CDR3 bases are TGCGCCAGCAGCCAAGGGATATGGGCCACTGAAGCTTTCTTT. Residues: CASSQGIWATEAFF.

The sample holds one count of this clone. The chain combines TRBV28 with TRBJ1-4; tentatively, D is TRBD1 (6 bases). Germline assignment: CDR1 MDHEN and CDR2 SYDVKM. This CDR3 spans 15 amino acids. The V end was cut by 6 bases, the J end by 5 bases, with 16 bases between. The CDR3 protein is CASSHGGGTNEKLFF. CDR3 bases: TGTGCCAGCAGCCATGGGGGGGGCACAAATGAAAAACTGTTTTTT.

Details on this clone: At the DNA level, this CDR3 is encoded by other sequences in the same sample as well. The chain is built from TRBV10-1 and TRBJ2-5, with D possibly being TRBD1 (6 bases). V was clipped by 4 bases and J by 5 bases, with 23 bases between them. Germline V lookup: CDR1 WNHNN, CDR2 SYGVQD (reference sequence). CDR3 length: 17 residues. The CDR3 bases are TGCGCCAGCAGTGGTGAGGACAGCCGAGGACGCAGGGAGACCCAGTACTTC. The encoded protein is CASSGEDSRGRRETQYF.

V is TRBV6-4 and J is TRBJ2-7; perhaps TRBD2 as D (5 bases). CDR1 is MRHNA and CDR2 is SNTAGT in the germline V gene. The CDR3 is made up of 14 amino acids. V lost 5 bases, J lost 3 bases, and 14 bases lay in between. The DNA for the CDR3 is TGTGCCAGCAGTTCATCCCCTGGGAGCTACGAGCAGTACTTC. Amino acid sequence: CASSSSPGSYEQYF.

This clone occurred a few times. The CDR3: CASSQDLGGGQPQHF. The CDR3 DNA sequence: TGTGCCAGCAGCCAAGATCTCGGGGGTGGACAGCCCCAGCATTTT. V and J are TRBV3-1 (or the pseudogene TRBV3-2) and TRBJ1-5; D perhaps matches TRBD1 (5 bases). The CDR3 is 15 amino acids. CDR1 LGHDT and CDR2 YNNKEL come from the germline V gene (reference sequence). Trimming left V 0 bases short and J 7 bases short, with 13 bases between.

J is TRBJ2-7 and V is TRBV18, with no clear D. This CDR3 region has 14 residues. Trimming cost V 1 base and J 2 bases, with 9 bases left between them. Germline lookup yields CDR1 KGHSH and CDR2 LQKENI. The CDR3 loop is CASSPRGTTYEQYF. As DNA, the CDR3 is TGTGCCAGCTCACCACGGGGTACTACCTACGAGCAGTACTTC.

The CDR3 spells CATSDFSGGEVTGELFF. CDR3 DNA: TGTGCCACCAGTGATTTCTCAGGGGGCGAGGTCACCGGGGAGCTGTTTTTT. J is TRBJ2-2 and V is TRBV24-1, with 8 bases identical to TRBD1. Trimming cost V 1 base and J 4 bases; bases outside gene matches: 7. The CDR3 has 17 residues. The germline V gene encodes CDR1 KGHDR and CDR2 SFDVKD.